Below, one T cell receptor beta chain is given with its context. The antigen remains undetermined. The data originate from a study of T cell responses to AZD1222 COVID-19 vaccine. The study's findings and limits: The reported proportion of spike-specific TCRs targeting unmutated variant regions was nearly half. Donors were mostly white British, more females; clonal diversity possibly underestimated.

Timing groups of about 4 and about 12 weeks for second doses were pooled. Assay: immunoSEQ multiplex PCR; the TCRdb copy retains only in-frame clones and omits some. The table has 150,000 to 200,000 clones, 90% seen once. The CDR3 loop spans 13 amino acids. Trimming took off 0 bases at V and 4 bases at J, with 6 bases between the two ends. CDR1 and CDR2 from the germline V gene are SSHAT and FNYEAQ (reference sequence). The sequence derives from an adult who received the AZD1222 COVID-19 vaccine. The genes are TRBV7-7 and TRBJ2-5; no definite D call. Sequenced here: peripheral blood, sampled 28 days after the second AZD1222 dose. In nucleotides, the CDR3 is TGTGCCAGCAGCTTAGCGTACCGAGAGACCCAGTACTTC. Its translation: CASSLAYRETQYF.